Listed here are 2 T cell receptor beta chains from one sample, sequenced in a study of T cell repertoires in cytomegalovirus infection. TCRdb re-analysed the reads in MiXCR, keeping a single row per CDR3 protein. The table lists a few hundred thousand distinct CDR3 sequences, around a quarter of them singletons. No cognate antigen is known for these TCRs. Here the sequenced sample was cultured PBMCs, taken from culture after CMV antigen stimulation. These receptors all stem from a human donor in good health (CMV status not recorded). Some clones in this sample may be carry-over from other donors' samples.

This chain links TRBV7-2 with TRBJ2-3, with a weak D call TRBD1 (7 bases). The germline V and J ends were trimmed by 2 bases and 5 bases, with 14 bases remaining between them. Germline V gives CDR1 SGHTA, CDR2 FQGNSA. This CDR3 has 15 residues. CDR3 in DNA: TGTGCCAGCAGCTTACGGCCAGGGGGGATAGATACGCAGTATTTT. Its protein product is CASSLRPGGIDTQYF.

This clonotype was found a few times. This chain connects TRBV11-2 to TRBJ2-2; TRBD2 might be the D (5 bases). V was pared by 5 bases and J by 0 bases, with 7 bases between. CDR1 is SGHAT, CDR2 FQNNGV, per germline. CDR3 length equals 14 residues. The CDR3 is CASSRGSNTGELFF. DNA of the CDR3: TGTGCCAGCAGCCGGGGATCGAACACCGGGGAGCTGTTTTTT.